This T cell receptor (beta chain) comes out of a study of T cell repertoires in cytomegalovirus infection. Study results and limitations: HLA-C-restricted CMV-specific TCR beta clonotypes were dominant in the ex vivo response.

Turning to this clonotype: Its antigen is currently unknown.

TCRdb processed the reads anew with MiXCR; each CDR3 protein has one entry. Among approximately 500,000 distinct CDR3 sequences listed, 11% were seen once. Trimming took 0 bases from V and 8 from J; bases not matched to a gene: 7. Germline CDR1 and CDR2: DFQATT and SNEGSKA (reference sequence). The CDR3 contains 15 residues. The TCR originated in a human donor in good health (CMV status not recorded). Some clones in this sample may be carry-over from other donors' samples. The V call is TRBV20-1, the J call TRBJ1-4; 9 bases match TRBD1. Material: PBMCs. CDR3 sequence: CSARDAGTGNEKLFF. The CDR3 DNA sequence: TGCAGTGCTAGAGATGCGGGGACAGGGAACGAAAAACTGTTTTTT.